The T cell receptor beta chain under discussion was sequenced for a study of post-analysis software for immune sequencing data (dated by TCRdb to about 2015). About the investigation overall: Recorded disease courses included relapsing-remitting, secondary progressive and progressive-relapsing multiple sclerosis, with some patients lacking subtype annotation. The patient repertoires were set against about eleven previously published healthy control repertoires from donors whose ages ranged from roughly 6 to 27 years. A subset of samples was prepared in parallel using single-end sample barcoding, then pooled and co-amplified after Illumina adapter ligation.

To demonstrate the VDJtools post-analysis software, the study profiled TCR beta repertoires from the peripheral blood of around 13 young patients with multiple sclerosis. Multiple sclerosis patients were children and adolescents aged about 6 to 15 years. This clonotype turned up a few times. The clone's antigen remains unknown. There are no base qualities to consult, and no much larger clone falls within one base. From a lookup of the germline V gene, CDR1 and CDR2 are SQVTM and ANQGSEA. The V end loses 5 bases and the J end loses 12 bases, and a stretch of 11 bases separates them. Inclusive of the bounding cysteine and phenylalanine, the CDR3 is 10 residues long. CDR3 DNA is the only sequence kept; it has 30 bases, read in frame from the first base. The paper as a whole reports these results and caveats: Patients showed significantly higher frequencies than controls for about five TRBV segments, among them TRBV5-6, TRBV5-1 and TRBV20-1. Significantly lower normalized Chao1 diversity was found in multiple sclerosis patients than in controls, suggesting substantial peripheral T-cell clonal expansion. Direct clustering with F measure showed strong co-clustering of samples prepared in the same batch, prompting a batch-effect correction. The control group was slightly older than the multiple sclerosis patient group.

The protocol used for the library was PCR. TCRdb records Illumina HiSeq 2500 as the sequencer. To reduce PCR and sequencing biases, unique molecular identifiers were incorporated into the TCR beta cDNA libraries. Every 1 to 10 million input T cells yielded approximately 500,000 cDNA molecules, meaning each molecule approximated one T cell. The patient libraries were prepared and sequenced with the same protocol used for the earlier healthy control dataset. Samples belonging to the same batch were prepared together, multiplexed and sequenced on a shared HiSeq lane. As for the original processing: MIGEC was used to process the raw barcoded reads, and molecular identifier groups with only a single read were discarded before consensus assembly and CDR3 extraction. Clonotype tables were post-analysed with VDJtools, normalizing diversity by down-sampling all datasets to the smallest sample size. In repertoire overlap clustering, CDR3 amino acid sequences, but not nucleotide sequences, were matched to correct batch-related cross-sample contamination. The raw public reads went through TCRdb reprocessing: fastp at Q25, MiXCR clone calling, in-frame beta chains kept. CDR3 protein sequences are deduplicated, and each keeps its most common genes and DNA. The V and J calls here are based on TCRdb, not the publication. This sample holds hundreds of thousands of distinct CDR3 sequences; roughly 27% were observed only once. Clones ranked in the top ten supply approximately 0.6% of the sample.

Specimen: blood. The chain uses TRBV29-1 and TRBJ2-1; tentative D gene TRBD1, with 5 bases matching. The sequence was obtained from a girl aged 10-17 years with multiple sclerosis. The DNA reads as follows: TGCAGCGTTAGACGGACATTGCAGTTCTTC. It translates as CSVRRTLQFF.